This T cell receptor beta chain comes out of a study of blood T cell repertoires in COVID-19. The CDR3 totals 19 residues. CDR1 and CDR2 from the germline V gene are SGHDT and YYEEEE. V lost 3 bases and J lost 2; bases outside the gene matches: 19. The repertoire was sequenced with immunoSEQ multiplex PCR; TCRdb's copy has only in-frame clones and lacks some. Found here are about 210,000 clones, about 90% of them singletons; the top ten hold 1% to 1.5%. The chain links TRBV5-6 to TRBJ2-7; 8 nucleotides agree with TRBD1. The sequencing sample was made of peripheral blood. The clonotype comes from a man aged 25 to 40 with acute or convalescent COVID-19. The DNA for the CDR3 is TGTGCCAGCAGCTACTTCAGTTGGGTCTCGGAACAGGGGGCCTACGAGCAGTACTTC. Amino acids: CASSYFSWVSEQGAYEQYF.